The 19 T cell receptor beta chains listed next were all sequenced from one sample in a study of T-cell memory formation after mild COVID-19. From the 5' RACE reads, TCRdb called clonotypes with MiXCR, one entry per CDR3 protein. Of hundreds of thousands of distinct CDR3 sequences in the sample, around 27% were seen once. The sequencing input was PBMCs or a T cell subset sorted from them (not recorded which). The source is an adult woman who had mild COVID-19 (a few samples of this study predate the infection). Cell type and time point are not known.

This clonotype was detected a few times. The V gene is TRBV7-9, the J gene TRBJ2-4, with 8 bases aligning to TRBD2. The ends lost 3 bases at V and 3 bases at J; junction bases unmatched: 4. Germline values: CDR1 SEHNR, CDR2 FQNEAQ (reference sequence). This CDR3 spans 15 amino acids. CDR3 coding DNA: TGTGCCAGCAGCTTGGCGGGGGGTTTCAAAAACATTCAGTACTTC. Translating gives CASSLAGGFKNIQYF.

The chain couples TRBV3-1 to TRBJ1-1; a possible D gene is TRBD1 (5 bases). The CDR3 is made up of 11 amino acids. V lost 1 base, J lost 11 bases, and 8 bases lay in between. CDR1 is LGHDT, CDR2 YNNKEL, per germline (reference sequence). The CDR3 is CASSQVGGAFF. The CDR3 coding sequence is TGTGCCAGCAGCCAAGTCGGGGGGGCTTTCTTT.

This clonotype was seen a handful of times. The chain employs TRBV5-6 and TRBJ2-7; 10 bases are a match to TRBD1. Per germline, CDR1 SGHDT and CDR2 YYEEEE. With V trimmed by 4 bases and J by 6 bases, 4 bases remained unmatched. CDR3 length: 13 amino acids. The CDR3 here is CASSQDRGSEQYF. CDR3 sequence (DNA): TGTGCCAGCAGCCAGGACAGGGGGAGCGAGCAGTACTTC.

This clonotype was seen only a few times. The rearrangement uses TRBV7-3 and TRBJ2-5; D possibly corresponds to TRBD2 (6 bases). V lost 4 bases and J lost 5, with 20 bases in between. Germline assignment: CDR1 SGHTA and CDR2 FQGTGA. The length of the CDR3 is 16 residues. CDR3 sequence (DNA): TGTGCCAGCAGCTCGCGCCCGGGGGTGGGGTGGGAGACCCAGTACTTC. Protein sequence: CASSSRPGVGWETQYF.

This clonotype occurred a few times. The chain employs TRBV2 and TRBJ2-3, with 9 bases identical to TRBD1. J gave up 4 bases and V 8 bases, and 4 bases lay outside the gene matches. Germline V lookup: CDR1 SNHLY, CDR2 FYNNEI. This CDR3 contains 13 residues. The CDR3 loop reads CASGYRGPDTQYF. The CDR3 DNA reads as TGTGCCAGCGGCTACAGGGGGCCAGATACGCAGTATTTT.

This clonotype occurred a few times. The chain is built from TRBV12-3 or TRBV12-4 and TRBJ1-1; D not resolved. Trimming took 5 bases from V and 1 from J, leaving 8 bases between them. The CDR3 runs to 13 residues. The CDR3 sequence is CASSRLENTEAFF. CDR3 DNA: TGTGCCAGCAGTCGACTGGAGAACACTGAAGCTTTCTTT.

The chain carries TRBV5-1 and TRBJ1-2, with no clear D. V lost 4 bases and J 3 bases, leaving 16 bases between the germline ends. In germline, CDR1 is SGHRS, CDR2 YFSETQ. This CDR3 has 15 amino acids. This CDR3 reads CASSPGGVLDYGYTF. Here the CDR3 DNA reads TGCGCCAGCAGCCCGGGTGGGGTGCTGGACTATGGCTACACCTTC. Variable domain in full (rest from reference TRBV5-1 and TRBJ1-2): KAGVTQTPRYLIKTRGQQVTLSCSPISGHRSVSWYQQTPGQGLQFLFEYFSETQRNKGNFPGRFSGRQFSNSRSEMNVSTLELGDSALYLCASSPGGVLDYGYTFGSGTRLTVV.

In DNA, the CDR3 is TGCGCCAGCAGCTTCGGACAGGCCACTGAAGCTTTCTTT. Translated, it gives CASSFGQATEAFF. J is TRBJ1-1 and V is TRBV5-1, with 7 bases that match TRBD1. The CDR3 has 13 residues. Looked up from germline, CDR1 is SGHRS and CDR2 is YFSETQ. The ends lost 2 bases at V and 4 bases at J; junction bases unmatched: 2.

This clonotype was observed a few times. The chain uses TRBV6-1 and TRBJ2-7; TRBD1 is a possible D gene (5 bases). The CDR3 runs 16 residues. V lost 5 bases and J 5 bases, leaving 22 bases between the germline ends. CDR1 and CDR2 from the germline V gene are MNHNS and SASEGT. The CDR3 loop is CASSSHRPPLDNEQYF. The DNA for the CDR3 is TGTGCCAGCAGTAGTCACCGCCCTCCGTTGGACAACGAGCAGTACTTC.

This rearrangement joins TRBV18 to TRBJ1-6, with D perhaps matching TRBD1 (6 bases). The CDR3 sequence is 15 residues long. The V end lost 6 bases, the J end lost 8 bases, and 17 bases lay between the germline ends. Per the germline V gene, CDR1 is KGHSH and CDR2 is LQKENI. The CDR3 region has the DNA TGTGCCAGCTCTCTGGACAGCTTCGGGTATTCACCCCTCCACTTT. This sequence encodes CASSLDSFGYSPLHF.

The CDR3 DNA follows: TGTGCCAGCAGTACTGGGTCAGGGGCTGGGAACACTGAAGCTTTCTTT. It is translated as CASSTGSGAGNTEAFF. The gene calls are TRBV7-2 and TRBJ1-1, with a tentative D call TRBD1 (6 bases). The CDR3 sequence is 16 residues long. Germline assignment: CDR1 SGHTA and CDR2 FQGNSA. V lost 6 bases and J 1 base, leaving 18 bases between the germline ends.

A few counts support this clonotype. The chain carries TRBV7-9 and TRBJ2-1, with 9 bases that match TRBD2. The CDR3 is 13 amino acids. Germline CDR1 is SEHNR and CDR2 is FQNEAQ (reference sequence). Trimming at V came to 4 bases and at J to 15 bases, leaving 10 bases not matched to a gene. The CDR3 loop reads CASSSQGLAKGFF. DNA of the CDR3: TGTGCCAGCAGCTCCCAGGGACTAGCCAAGGGGTTCTTC. Together with reference TRBV7-9 and TRBJ2-1, the CDR3 gives the full variable domain: DTGVSQNPRHKITKRGQNVTFRCDPISEHNRLYWYRQTLGQGPEFLTYFQNEAQLEKSRLLSDRFSAERPKGSFSTLEIQRTEQGDSAMYLCASSSQGLAKGFFGPGTRLTVL.

V usage is TRBV9 and J usage is TRBJ2-7; 9 nucleotides align to TRBD1. J was trimmed by 2 bases and V by 3 bases; bases with no gene match: 12. In germline, CDR1 is SGDLS, CDR2 YYNGEE. CDR3 length: 17 amino acids. The CDR3 sequence: CASSAETGTGYPYEQYF. DNA for the CDR3: TGTGCCAGCAGCGCGGAAACCGGGACAGGGTATCCCTACGAGCAGTACTTC.

The chain has TRBV9 and TRBJ1-4, with D possibly matching TRBD1 (6 bases). CDR1 is SGDLS and CDR2 is YYNGEE in the germline V gene. Trimming shortened V by 4 bases and J by 5 bases, and 15 bases separated the two germline ends. This CDR3 contains 15 residues. As DNA, the CDR3 is TGTGCCAGCAGCCATAGCGGACAGACAAATGAAAAACTGTTTTTT. It specifies CASSHSGQTNEKLFF.

This clonotype was detected only a few times. This chain links TRBV6-1 with TRBJ2-5, with 7 positions matching TRBD2. Trimming removed 8 bases from V and 0 bases from J; junction bases left unmatched: 9. The CDR3 contains 15 residues. Germline loops: CDR1 MNHNS, CDR2 SASEGT. The DNA of the CDR3 is TGTGCCAGCGGTCCTCTGAGCGGGAACCAAGAGACCCAGTACTTC. Amino acid sequence: CASGPLSGNQETQYF.

The chain's CDR3 is CASSLRQGTNEKLFF. CDR3 in DNA: TGCGCCAGCAGCCTGCGCCAGGGAACTAATGAAAAACTGTTTTTT. The V gene is TRBV4-1, the J gene TRBJ1-4; the D gene is possibly TRBD1 (5 bases). The germline V gene encodes CDR1 MGHRA and CDR2 YSYEKL. This CDR3 spans 15 amino acids. V lost 4 bases to trimming and J lost 1 base, with 10 bases between them.

V is TRBV20-1 and J is TRBJ2-6; 8 positions match TRBD1. Per the germline V gene, CDR1 is DFQATT and CDR2 is SNEGSKA (reference sequence). The CDR3 has 14 residues. The trim removed 4 bases at V and 3 bases at J, leaving 2 bases unmatched. In DNA, the CDR3 is TGCAGTGCTACAGGGGGCGATGGGGCCAACGTCCTGACTTTC. It translates to CSATGGDGANVLTF.

In its sample, this clonotype was seen a few times. The genes are TRBV3-1 and TRBJ1-5, with D possibly matching TRBD1 (6 bases). The CDR3 contains 14 residues. Germline CDR1 and CDR2: LGHDT and YNNKEL (reference sequence). V lost 1 base, J lost 3 bases, and 7 bases lay in between. CDR3 protein: CASSQAGVNQPQHF. In DNA, the CDR3 is TGTGCCAGCAGCCAAGCAGGGGTCAATCAGCCCCAGCATTTT.

The rearrangement joins TRBV10-3 to TRBJ1-4, with D possibly matching TRBD1 (5 bases). The V and J ends lost 5 bases and 4 bases respectively, with 14 bases between them. The V gene's germline CDR1 is ENHRY and CDR2 SYGVKD. This CDR3 has 15 residues. CDR3 sequence: CAISYGTGVNEKLFF. Here the CDR3 DNA reads TGTGCCATCAGTTACGGGACGGGAGTTAATGAAAAACTGTTTTTT.